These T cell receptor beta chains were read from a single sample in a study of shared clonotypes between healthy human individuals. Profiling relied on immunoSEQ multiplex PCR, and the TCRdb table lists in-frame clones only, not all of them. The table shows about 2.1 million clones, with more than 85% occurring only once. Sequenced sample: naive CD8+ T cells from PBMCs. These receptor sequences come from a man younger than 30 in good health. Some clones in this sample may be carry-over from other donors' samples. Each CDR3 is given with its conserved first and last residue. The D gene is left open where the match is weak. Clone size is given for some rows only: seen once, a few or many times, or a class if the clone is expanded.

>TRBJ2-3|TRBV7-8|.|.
TGTGCCAGCAGCTCCCCAGCCCCAGATACGCAGTATTTT
CASSSPAPDTQYF
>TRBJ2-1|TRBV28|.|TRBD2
TGTGCCAGCAGTTTATTGACTAGCGGGAGCTTCAATGAGCAGTTCTTC
CASSLLTSGSFNEQFF
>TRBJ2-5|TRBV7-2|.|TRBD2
TGTGCCAGCAGCTTAGTGATAGCGGGACTCCTAGAGACCCAGTACTTC
CASSLVIAGLLETQYF
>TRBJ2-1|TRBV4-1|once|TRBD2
TGCGCCAGCAGCCAAGCGAGCGGGAGTTCCTACAATGAGCAGTTCTTC
CASSQASGSSYNEQFF
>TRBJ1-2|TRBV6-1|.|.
TGTGCCAGCAGTGAAGCGGCGGACAACTATGGCTACACCTTC
CASSEAADNYGYTF
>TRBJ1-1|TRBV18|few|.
TGTGCCAGCTCACCACCGCTGGGGACTGAAGCTTTCTTT
CASSPPLGTEAFF
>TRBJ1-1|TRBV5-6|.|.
TGTGCCAGCAGCTTGGATCCCCAGGGATTGAACACTGAAGCTTTCTTT
CASSLDPQGLNTEAFF
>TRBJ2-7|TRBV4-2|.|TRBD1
TGTGCCAGCAGCCAAGCCCCGGGACAGGGAAACTCCTACGAGCAGTACTTC
CASSQAPGQGNSYEQYF
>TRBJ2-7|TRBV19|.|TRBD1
TGTGCCAGTAGTCCTAGGGGGACAGCCTACGAGCAGTACTTC
CASSPRGTAYEQYF
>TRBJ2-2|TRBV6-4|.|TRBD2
TGTGCCAGCAGTGAGAATGGGGTAGCGGGAGAGGCCGGGGAGCTGTTTTTT
CASSENGVAGEAGELFF
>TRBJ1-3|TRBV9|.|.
TGTGCCAGCAGTCTCTCTGGAAACACCATATATTTT
CASSLSGNTIYF
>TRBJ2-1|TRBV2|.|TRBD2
TGTGCCAGCAGGCCCTCGGGGGAACTAGCGCGGAATGAGCAGTTCTTC
CASRPSGELARNEQFF
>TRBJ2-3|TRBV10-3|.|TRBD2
TGTGCCATCAGCCTAGCGGGAGGGAGGACAGATACGCAGTATTTT
CAISLAGGRTDTQYF
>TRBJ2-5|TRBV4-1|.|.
TGCGCCAGCAGCCAAGTCCGGGGTTTGGTTGGGGAGACCCAGTACTTC
CASSQVRGLVGETQYF
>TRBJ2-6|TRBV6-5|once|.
TGTGCCAGCAGCAAGACCCGGAGCGGGGCCAACGTCCTGACTTTC
CASSKTRSGANVLTF
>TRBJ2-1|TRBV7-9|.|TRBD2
TGTGCCAGCAGCCCCCTAGCGGGTTGGGGTAATGAGCAGTTCTTC
CASSPLAGWGNEQFF
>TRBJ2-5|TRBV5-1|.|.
TGCGCCAGCGCCTTTGGCCGGGGGGAGACCCAGTACTTC
CASAFGRGETQYF
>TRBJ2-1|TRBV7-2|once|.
TGTGCCAGCAGCTTAGTCGGTACGTACAATGAGCAGTTCTTC
CASSLVGTYNEQFF
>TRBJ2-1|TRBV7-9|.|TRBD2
TGTGCCAGCAGAGGAGCGGGAGGGGATTACAATGAGCAGTTCTTC
CASRGAGGDYNEQFF
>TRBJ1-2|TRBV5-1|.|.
TGCGCCAGCAGCCCTGGAAGGGCTAACTATGGCTACACCTTC
CASSPGRANYGYTF
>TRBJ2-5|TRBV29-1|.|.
TGCAGCGTTGAAGATCACGTCCGTGGGACCCAGTACTTC
CSVEDHVRGTQYF
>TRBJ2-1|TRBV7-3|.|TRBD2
TGTGCCAGCAGCTTAATCGCGGGAGGGTTCAATGAGCAGTTCTTC
CASSLIAGGFNEQFF
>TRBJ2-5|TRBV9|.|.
TGTGCCAGCAGCGTAGGTGGGGGAATGGTGGAGACCCAGTACTTC
CASSVGGGMVETQYF
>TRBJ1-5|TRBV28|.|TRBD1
TGTGCCAGCAGTTTCCGGGGGACAGGCCGGAGTCAGCCCCAGCATTTT
CASSFRGTGRSQPQHF
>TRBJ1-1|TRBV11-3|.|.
TGTGCCAGCAGCTTAGATGGGGGGCCGGACACTGAAGCTTTCTTT
CASSLDGGPDTEAFF
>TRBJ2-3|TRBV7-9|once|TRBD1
TGTGCCAGCAGCTCACAACCGACAGGGCCCACAGATACGCAGTATTTT
CASSSQPTGPTDTQYF
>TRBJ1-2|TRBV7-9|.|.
TGTGCCAGCAGCCTACAGACCATCTATGGCTACACCTTC
CASSLQTIYGYTF
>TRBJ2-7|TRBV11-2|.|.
TGTGCCAGCAGCTTAGGAACAGGGCTACCCTACGAGCAGTACTTC
CASSLGTGLPYEQYF
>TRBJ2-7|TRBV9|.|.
TGTGCCAGCAGCCCCCGAGGTTCTGGGTTTAACCACGAGCAGTACTTC
CASSPRGSGFNHEQYF
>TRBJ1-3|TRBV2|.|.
TGTGCCAGCAGTTTCCCTGGAAACACCATATATTTT
CASSFPGNTIYF
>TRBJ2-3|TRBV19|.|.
TGTGCCAGTAGTATCCGAGGGGGGAGCACAGATACGCAGTATTTT
CASSIRGGSTDTQYF
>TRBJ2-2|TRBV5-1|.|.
TGCGCCAGCAGCTTGGGAGCGAACACCGGGGAGCTGTTTTTT
CASSLGANTGELFF
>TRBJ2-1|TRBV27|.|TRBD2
TGTGCCAGCAGTGGACCCGGGACTAGCTCCTACAATGAGCAGTTCTTC
CASSGPGTSSYNEQFF
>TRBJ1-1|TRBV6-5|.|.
TGTGCCAGCCGAGCGTACACTGAAGCTTTCTTT
CASRAYTEAFF
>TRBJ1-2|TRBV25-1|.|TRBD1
TGTGCCAGCTATGCGACAGGGTTGCAAGGCTACACCTTC
CASYATGLQGYTF
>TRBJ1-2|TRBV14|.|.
TGTGCCAGCAGCCAATGGGGGAACTATGGCTACACCTTC
CASSQWGNYGYTF
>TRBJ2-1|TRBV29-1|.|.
TGCAGCGTTGACCCCACCCCCGGAGGGCAGTTCTTC
CSVDPTPGGQFF
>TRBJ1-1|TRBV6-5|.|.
TGTGCCAGCAGTTACTCACCACTTGGGAGGAACACTGAAGCTTTCTTT
CASSYSPLGRNTEAFF
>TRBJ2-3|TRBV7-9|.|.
TGTGCCAGCAGCTACCAGGCCCCGGGAGTCGCGCAGTATTTT
CASSYQAPGVAQYF
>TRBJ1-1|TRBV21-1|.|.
TGTGCCAGCAGCAAAGCTCCAACAGGGAAGGCAGGGCCTGAAGCTTTCTTT
CASSKAPTGKAGPEAFF
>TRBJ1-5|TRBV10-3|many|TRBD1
TGTGCCATCAGCGGGACAGGGCAGGGTCCCTATCAGCCCCAGCATTTT
CAISGTGQGPYQPQHF